The 25 T cell receptor beta chains in this list originate from one sample, sequenced in a study of blood T cells in healthy people across ages. A second roughly 6 to 12 cycle PCR used barcoded and J-beta primers. TCRdb reanalysed the 5' RACE reads using MiXCR and keeps one entry per CDR3 protein. The sample records some 1.5 million distinct CDR3 sequences, approximately 39% being singletons. The sequenced material came from blood. All receptors derive from a woman aged 18-30 years in good health.

The CDR3 DNA reads TGCAGTGCTAGAGAAGGCCCCACGGCTAACTACGAGCAGTACTTC. Its translation is CSAREGPTANYEQYF. The gene calls are TRBV20-1 and TRBJ2-7; no clear D gene. The germline gives CDR1 DFQATT, CDR2 SNEGSKA (reference sequence). V dropped 0 bases and J dropped 3 bases, with 15 bases sitting between them. The CDR3 contains 15 residues.

This chain joins TRBV28 and TRBJ2-7; tentatively, D is TRBD2 (6 bases). The germline CDR1 and CDR2 sequences are MDHEN and SYDVKM. CDR3 length: 15 residues. V shed 6 bases and J shed 2 bases, with 17 bases lying between them. The DNA for the CDR3 is TGTGCCAGCAGAGGCACGCCGGGACTTCCCTACGAGCAGTACTTC. Residues: CASRGTPGLPYEQYF. Using reference TRBV28 and TRBJ2-7 for the parts outside the CDR3, the full variable domain is DVKVTQSSRYLVKRTGEKVFLECVQDMDHENMFWYRQDPGLGLRLIYFSYDVKMKEKGDIPEGYSVSREKKERFSLILESASTNQTSMYLCASRGTPGLPYEQYFGPGTRLTVT.

The genes are TRBV3-1 and TRBJ2-1; D not resolved. Per the germline V gene, CDR1 is LGHDT and CDR2 is YNNKEL (reference sequence). The CDR3 loop spans 14 amino acids. Trimming took off 0 bases at V and 11 bases at J, with 14 bases between the two ends. CDR3 DNA: TGTGCCAGCAGCCAAGATATTGAGACACTTAAGCAGTTCTTC. This encodes CASSQDIETLKQFF.

This sequence joins TRBV7-3 and TRBJ1-1, with a tentative D call TRBD1 (5 bases). This CDR3 contains 15 residues. Germline values: CDR1 SGHTA, CDR2 FQGTGA. Trimming removed 5 bases at V and 5 bases at J, with 18 bases between. CDR3 coding DNA: TGTGCCAGCAGCATCGGTCCGGGGGGGAGAACTGAAGCTTTCTTT. This encodes CASSIGPGGRTEAFF.

This clonotype has just a few counts. The rearrangement links TRBV20-1 to TRBJ1-4; weak D call: TRBD1 (6 bases). Germline values: CDR1 DFQATT, CDR2 SNEGSKA (reference sequence). The CDR3 totals 13 residues. The ends were cut back, 4 bases at V and 8 bases at J, with 14 bases in the middle. The CDR3 nucleotides are TGCAGTGCTACTAACAGGGACCCCGAAAAACTGTTTTTT. It encodes CSATNRDPEKLFF.

The sample holds many counts of this clonotype. The chain has TRBV12-3 or TRBV12-4 and TRBJ2-7; D is uncertain. Near its end, the DNA agrees better with TRBJ2-5, so the J call may be wrong. This CDR3 spans 13 amino acids. CDR3 protein: CASSLGALETQYF. The CDR3 nucleotides are TGTGCCAGCAGTTTAGGAGCTCTGGAGACCCAGTACTTC.

This clonotype occurred a few times. V gene TRBV12-3 or TRBV12-4 combines with J gene TRBJ2-5; D gene ambiguous. The CDR3 spans 13 residues. With 6 bases removed from V and 1 base from J, the gap between germline ends came to 9 bases. CDR3 coding DNA: TGTGCCAGCAGCCACCCCATCCAAGAGACCCAGTACTTC. Its protein product is CASSHPIQETQYF.

The chain couples TRBV28 to TRBJ2-1, with 12 bases lining up with TRBD2. Germline lookup yields CDR1 MDHEN and CDR2 SYDVKM. The CDR3 runs to 16 residues. The J segment lost 8 bases and the V segment lost 6 bases, leaving 11 bases of the junction unmatched. The CDR3 loop reads CASSPRLAGEYDEQFF. The CDR3 nucleotides read TGTGCCAGCAGCCCGAGACTAGCGGGAGAGTACGATGAGCAGTTCTTC.

This chain uses TRBV27 with TRBJ2-4, with 10 bases lining up with TRBD2. The tail of the sequence fits TRBJ2-7 better, so the J call may be wrong. The CDR3 consists of 14 residues. Germline V gives CDR1 MNHEY, CDR2 SMNVEV (reference sequence). The CDR3 DNA follows: TGTGCCAGCAGGGGGACTAGCGAGTACGACGAGCAGTACTTC. Its translation is CASRGTSEYDEQYF.

This clonotype was picked up one time. The chain carries TRBV20-1 and TRBJ2-7; D unclear. The CDR3 totals 13 residues. The germline V gene has CDR1 DFQATT and CDR2 SNEGSKA (reference sequence). Trimming removed 6 bases at V and 2 bases at J, with 14 bases between. CDR3 sequence (DNA): TGCAGTGCCGCCCGTCAGACCCCCTACGAGCAGTACTTC. Translated, it gives CSAARQTPYEQYF.

The chain is built from TRBV28 and TRBJ2-7; D is perhaps TRBD1 or TRBD2 (5 bases each). The V end lost 3 bases, the J end lost 0 bases, and 15 bases lay between the germline ends. Germline CDR1 reads MDHEN; CDR2 reads SYDVKM. The CDR3 is 16 residues long. Here the CDR3 DNA reads TGTGCCAGCAGTTTTGGGACCGTTCGAAGCTCCTACGAGCAGTACTTC. Protein product: CASSFGTVRSSYEQYF.

This clonotype has a handful of counts. V gene TRBV6-2 or TRBV6-3 combines with J gene TRBJ2-1; D gene ambiguous. V was clipped by 2 bases and J by 5 bases, with 16 bases between them. Germline V gives CDR1 MNHEY, CDR2 SVGEGT. This CDR3 is 16 amino acids long. In nucleotides, the CDR3 is TGTGCCAGCAGTTACGGGATGGGCGGCCAGAACAATGAGCAGTTCTTC. It codes for CASSYGMGGQNNEQFF.

This clonotype was seen ten or more times. This sequence joins TRBV10-3 and TRBJ2-3, with a weak D call TRBD2 (5 bases). Trimming took 0 bases from V and 5 from J, leaving 9 bases between them. This CDR3 has 14 amino acids. CDR1 and CDR2 (germline): ENHRY, SYGVKD. CDR3 coding DNA: TGTGCCATCAGTGAGTCGCGGGTGCAAGATACGCAGTATTTT. As protein: CAISESRVQDTQYF.

The chain employs TRBV2 and TRBJ2-2, with D perhaps matching TRBD2 (5 bases). From germline, CDR1 is SNHLY and CDR2 FYNNEI. Trimming pared 7 bases from V and 3 bases from J, leaving 12 bases between. This CDR3 spans 14 amino acids. The CDR3 loop is CASTQDSYTGELFF. CDR3 DNA sequence: TGTGCCAGCACCCAGGACTCGTACACCGGGGAGCTGTTTTTT.

J is TRBJ1-5 and V is TRBV7-2; unclear D gene. CDR3 size: 16 residues. Germline values: CDR1 SGHTA, CDR2 FQGNSA. The germline V and J ends were trimmed by 5 bases and 7 bases, with 21 bases remaining between them. Here the CDR3 reads CASSLIPTRSHQPQHF. DNA of the CDR3: TGTGCCAGCAGCCTAATACCGACCCGCAGCCACCAGCCCCAGCATTTT.

V and J are TRBV30 and TRBJ1-2; 10 nucleotides align to TRBD1. Germline trimming cut 0 bases from V and 7 bases from J; bases unmatched to any gene: 8. The germline gives CDR1 GTSNPN, CDR2 SVGIG (reference sequence). The CDR3 is made up of 15 amino acids. In DNA form, the CDR3 reads TGTGCCTGGAGTGTTCGGACAGGGGGTCCCTGTGGCTACACCTTC. Translation gives CAWSVRTGGPCGYTF.

This clonotype was counted a few times. The junction and the germline gene differ at one end; a read error may be behind it. The rearrangement joins TRBV6-5 to TRBJ1-4; D unresolved. Per germline, CDR1 MNHEY and CDR2 SVGAGI. The CDR3 is made up of 15 amino acids. The CDR3 DNA reads TGTGCCGGCAGCCTCGGAGGACCAGGAGGGGAAAAACTGTTTTTT. Its translation is CAGSLGGPGGEKLFF.

This clonotype has only a few counts. The CDR3 region is CASSLGDKNTEAFF. DNA of the CDR3: TGCGCCAGCAGCTTGGGTGACAAGAACACTGAAGCTTTCTTT. This rearrangement joins TRBV5-1 to TRBJ1-1; D remains ambiguous. Germline V gives CDR1 SGHRS, CDR2 YFSETQ. The CDR3 contains 14 residues. Trimming removed 0 bases from V and 1 base from J, with 7 bases in between. Using reference TRBV5-1 and TRBJ1-1 for the parts outside the CDR3, the full variable domain is KAGVTQTPRYLIKTRGQQVTLSCSPISGHRSVSWYQQTPGQGLQFLFEYFSETQRNKGNFPGRFSGRQFSNSRSEMNVSTLELGDSALYLCASSLGDKNTEAFFGQGTRLTVV.

V gene TRBV11-2 combines with J gene TRBJ1-2; the match to TRBD1 covers 7 bases. Unmatched junction bases numbered 9, after V lost 7 bases and J lost 7 bases. There are 13 residues in the CDR3. CDR1 SGHAT and CDR2 FQNNGV come from the germline V gene. For the CDR3, the DNA is TGTGCCAGCACTCAGACAGGGTCCGTTGGCTACACCTTC. Amino acids: CASTQTGSVGYTF.

As concerns this clonotype: The germline gene is not matched at one end of the junction; a read error may be the cause. The chain is built from TRBV20-1 and TRBJ1-2, with unresolved D. This CDR3 contains 13 residues. Germline values: CDR1 DFQATT, CDR2 SNEGSKA (reference sequence). The CDR3 coding sequence is TGCAGTGCTAGAGATGAGGGTAACTCTGGCTACACCTTC. This encodes CSARDEGNSGYTF.

V gene TRBV28 combines with J gene TRBJ2-5; D might be TRBD1 (5 bases). The assigned J gene may be wrong: the sequence end matches TRBJ2-7 better. This CDR3 is built from 13 residues. The germline V gene encodes CDR1 MDHEN and CDR2 SYDVKM. Written as DNA, the CDR3 is TGTGCCAGCAGTGTGGCAGGGCTCAACGAGCAGTACTTC. Its translation is CASSVAGLNEQYF.

Regarding this clonotype: With a much larger clone just one base away, this may be a read error. This chain links TRBV27 with TRBJ2-3, with a tentative D call TRBD2 (5 bases). The germline gives CDR1 MNHEY, CDR2 SMNVEV (reference sequence). Trimming cost V 1 base and J 2 bases, with 10 bases left between them. The CDR3 has 15 amino acids. As DNA, the CDR3 is TGTGCCAGCAGTTTATATGAGGGTGTCACAGATACGCAGTATTTT. Protein sequence: CASSLYEGVTDTQYF.

This clonotype was counted many times. The chain joins TRBV3-1 to TRBJ2-5; perhaps TRBD2 as D (5 bases). Trimming took off 4 bases at V and 6 bases at J, with 18 bases between the two ends. The CDR3 spans 15 residues. CDR1 and CDR2 (germline): LGHDT, YNNKEL (reference sequence). The CDR3 loop is CASSRRGSGTKTQYF. In DNA, the CDR3 is TGTGCCAGCAGCCGGAGAGGGTCCGGCACGAAGACCCAGTACTTC.

As concerns this clonotype: Lacking the conserved final phenylalanine or tryptophan, this CDR3 likely reflects a read error. It is unclear where the CDR3 begins or ends on the DNA, so no DNA is shown, and the CDR3 is as TCRdb lists it. The J gene is TRBJ1-2, the V gene TRBV5-1. Germline CDR1 is SGHRS and CDR2 is YFSETQ. Counting both end residues, the CDR3 totals 13 amino acids. This CDR3 is CASSGLLNGWLHL.

Note on this clonotype: At one end, the junction sequence differs from germline, possibly due to a read error. DNA for the CDR3: TGCGCCTGGAGTGTATGGCAGGGGAACACTGAAACTTTCTTT. It encodes CAWSVWQGNTETFF. The J gene is TRBJ1-1, the V gene TRBV30; maybe TRBD1 (6 bases). Germline V gives CDR1 GTSNPN, CDR2 SVGIG (reference sequence). This CDR3 is built from 14 residues. Drawing the rest from reference TRBV30 and TRBJ1-1, the complete variable domain is SQTIHQWPATLVQPVGSPLSLECTVEGTSNPNLYWYRQAAGRGLQLLFYSVGIGQISSEVPQNLSASRPQDRQFILSSKKLLLSDSGFYLCAWSVWQGNTETFFGQGTRLTVV.